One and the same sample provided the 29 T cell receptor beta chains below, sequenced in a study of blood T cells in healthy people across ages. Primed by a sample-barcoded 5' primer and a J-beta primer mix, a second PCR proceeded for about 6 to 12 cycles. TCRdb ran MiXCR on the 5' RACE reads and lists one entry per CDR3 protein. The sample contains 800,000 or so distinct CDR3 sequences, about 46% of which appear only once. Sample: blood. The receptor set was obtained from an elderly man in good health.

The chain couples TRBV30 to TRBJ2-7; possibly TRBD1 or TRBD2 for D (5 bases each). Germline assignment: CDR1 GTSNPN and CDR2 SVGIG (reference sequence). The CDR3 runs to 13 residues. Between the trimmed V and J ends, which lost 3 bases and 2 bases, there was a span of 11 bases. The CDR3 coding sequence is TGTGCCTGGAGGGGACCAGCGACCTACGAGCAGTACTTC. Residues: CAWRGPATYEQYF.

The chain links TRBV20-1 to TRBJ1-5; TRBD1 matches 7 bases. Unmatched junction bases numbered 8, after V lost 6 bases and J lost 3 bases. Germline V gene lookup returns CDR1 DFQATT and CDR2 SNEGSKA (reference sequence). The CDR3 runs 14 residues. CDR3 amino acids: CSAHTGAHNQPQHF. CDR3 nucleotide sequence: TGCAGTGCGCATACAGGGGCACACAATCAGCCCCAGCATTTT.

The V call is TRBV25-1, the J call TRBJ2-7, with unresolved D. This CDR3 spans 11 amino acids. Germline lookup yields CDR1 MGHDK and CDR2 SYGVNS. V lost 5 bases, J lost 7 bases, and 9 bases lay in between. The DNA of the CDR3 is TGTGCCAGCAGTCGGAACAATGAGCAGTACTTC. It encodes CASSRNNEQYF.

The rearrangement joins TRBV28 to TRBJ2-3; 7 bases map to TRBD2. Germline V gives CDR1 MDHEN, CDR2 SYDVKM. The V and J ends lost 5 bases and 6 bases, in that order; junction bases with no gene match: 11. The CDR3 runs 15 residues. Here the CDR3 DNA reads TGTGCCAGCAGTCCCGTGGGGGGGAGTGGGGATACGCAGTATTTT. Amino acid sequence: CASSPVGGSGDTQYF.

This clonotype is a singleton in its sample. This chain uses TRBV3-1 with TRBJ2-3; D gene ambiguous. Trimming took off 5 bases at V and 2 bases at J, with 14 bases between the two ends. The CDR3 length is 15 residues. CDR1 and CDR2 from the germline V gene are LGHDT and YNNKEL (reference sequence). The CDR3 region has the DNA TGTGCCAGCAGCTTACCGTCCGACCCCACAGATACGCAGTATTTT. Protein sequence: CASSLPSDPTDTQYF.

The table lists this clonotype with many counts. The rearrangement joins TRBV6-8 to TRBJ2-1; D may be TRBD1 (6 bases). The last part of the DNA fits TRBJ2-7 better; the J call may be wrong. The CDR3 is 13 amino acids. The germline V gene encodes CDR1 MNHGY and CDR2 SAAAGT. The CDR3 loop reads CAGEGVSYNEQYF. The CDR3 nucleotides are TGTGCCGGAGAGGGGGTCTCCTACAATGAGCAGTACTTC.

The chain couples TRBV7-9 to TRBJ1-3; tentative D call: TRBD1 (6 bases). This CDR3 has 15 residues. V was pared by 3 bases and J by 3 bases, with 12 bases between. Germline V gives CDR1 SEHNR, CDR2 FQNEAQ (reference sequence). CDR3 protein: CASSFSGAGGNTIYF. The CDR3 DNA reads TGTGCCAGCAGCTTTTCAGGGGCTGGTGGAAACACCATATATTTT.

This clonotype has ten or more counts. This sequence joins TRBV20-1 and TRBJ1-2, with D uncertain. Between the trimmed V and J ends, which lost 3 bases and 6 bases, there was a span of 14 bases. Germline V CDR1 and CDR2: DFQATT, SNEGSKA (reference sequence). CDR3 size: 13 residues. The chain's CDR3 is CSASSEQTHGYTF. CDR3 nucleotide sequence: TGCAGTGCTAGCAGTGAGCAAACCCATGGCTACACCTTC.

CDR3 in DNA: TGTGCCAGCAGCCAAGCTTTGAACATTCAGTACTTC. Translation gives CASSQALNIQYF. V gene TRBV3-1 combines with J gene TRBJ2-4; D remains unclear. The CDR3 is 12 amino acids. Deletions cut 1 base from V and 7 bases from J, with 5 bases between. Germline V gene sequence: CDR1 LGHDT, CDR2 YNNKEL (reference sequence).

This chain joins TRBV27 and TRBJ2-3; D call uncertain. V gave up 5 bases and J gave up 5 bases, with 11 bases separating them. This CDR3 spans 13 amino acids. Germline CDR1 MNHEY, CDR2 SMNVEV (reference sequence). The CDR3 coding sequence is TGTGCCAGCAGTCCGACAAACGGAGATACGCAGTATTTT. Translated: CASSPTNGDTQYF.

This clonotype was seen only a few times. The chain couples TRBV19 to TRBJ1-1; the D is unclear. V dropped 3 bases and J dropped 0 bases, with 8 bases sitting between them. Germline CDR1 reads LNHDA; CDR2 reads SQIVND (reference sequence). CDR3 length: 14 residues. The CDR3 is CASSMAGLNTEAFF. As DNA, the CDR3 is TGTGCCAGTAGTATGGCAGGATTGAACACTGAAGCTTTCTTT. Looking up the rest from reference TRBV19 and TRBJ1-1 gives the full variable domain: DGGITQSPKYLFRKEGQNVTLSCEQNLNHDAMYWYRQDPGQGLRLIYYSQIVNDFQKGDIAEGYSVSREKKESFPLTVTSAQKNPTAFYLCASSMAGLNTEAFFGQGTRLTVV.

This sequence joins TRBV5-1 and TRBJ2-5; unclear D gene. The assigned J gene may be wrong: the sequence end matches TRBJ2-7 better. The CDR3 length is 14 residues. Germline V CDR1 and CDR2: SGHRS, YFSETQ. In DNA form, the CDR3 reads TGCGCCAGCAGCGTGGCCTCCGGTCGGTTCGAGCAGTACTTC. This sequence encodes CASSVASGRFEQYF.

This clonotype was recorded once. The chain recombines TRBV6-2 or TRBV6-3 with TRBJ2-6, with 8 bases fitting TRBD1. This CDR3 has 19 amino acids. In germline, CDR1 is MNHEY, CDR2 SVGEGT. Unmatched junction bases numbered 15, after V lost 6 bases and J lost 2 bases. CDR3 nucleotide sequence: TGTGCCAGCAGCCCCTCCTTGACAGGGGTAAGGGCTGGGGCCAACGTCCTGACTTTC. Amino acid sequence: CASSPSLTGVRAGANVLTF.

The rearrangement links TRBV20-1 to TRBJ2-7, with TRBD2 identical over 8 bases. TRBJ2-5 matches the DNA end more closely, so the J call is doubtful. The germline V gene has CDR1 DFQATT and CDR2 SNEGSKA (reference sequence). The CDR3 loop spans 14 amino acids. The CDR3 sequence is CSASWSGGKETQYF. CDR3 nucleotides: TGCAGTGCTTCGTGGAGCGGGGGAAAAGAGACCCAGTACTTC.

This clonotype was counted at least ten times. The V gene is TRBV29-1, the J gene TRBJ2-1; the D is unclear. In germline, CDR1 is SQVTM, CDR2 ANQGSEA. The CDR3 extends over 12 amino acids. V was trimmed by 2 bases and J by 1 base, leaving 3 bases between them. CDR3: CSVERSYNEQFF. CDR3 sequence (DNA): TGCAGCGTTGAACGGTCCTACAATGAGCAGTTCTTC.

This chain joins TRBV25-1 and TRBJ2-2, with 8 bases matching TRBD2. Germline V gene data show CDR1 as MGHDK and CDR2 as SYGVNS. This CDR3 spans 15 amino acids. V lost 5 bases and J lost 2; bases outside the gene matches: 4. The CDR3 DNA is TGTGCCAGCAGTCTACTAGCGGTTAACACCGGGGAGCTGTTTTTT. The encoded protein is CASSLLAVNTGELFF.

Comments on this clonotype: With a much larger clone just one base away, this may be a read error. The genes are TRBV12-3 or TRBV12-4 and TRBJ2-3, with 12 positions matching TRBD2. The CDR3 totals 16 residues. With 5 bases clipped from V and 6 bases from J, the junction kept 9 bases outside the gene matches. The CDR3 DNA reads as TGTGCCAGCAGTCTTAAACGGCTAGCGGGAGGGGATACGCAGTATTTT. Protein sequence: CASSLKRLAGGDTQYF.

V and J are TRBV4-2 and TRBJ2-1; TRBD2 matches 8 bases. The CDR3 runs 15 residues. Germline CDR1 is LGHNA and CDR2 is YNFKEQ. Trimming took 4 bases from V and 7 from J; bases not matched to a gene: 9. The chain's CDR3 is CASSPRTGGGNEQFF. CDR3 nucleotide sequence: TGTGCCAGCAGCCCCAGGACCGGGGGGGGAAATGAGCAGTTCTTC.

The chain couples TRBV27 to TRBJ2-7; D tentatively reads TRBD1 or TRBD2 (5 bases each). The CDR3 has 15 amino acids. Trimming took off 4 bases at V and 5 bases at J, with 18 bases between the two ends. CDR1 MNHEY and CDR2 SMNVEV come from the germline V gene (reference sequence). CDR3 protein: CASSSWGSGVDEQYF. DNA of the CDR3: TGTGCCAGCAGTTCATGGGGCAGCGGTGTCGACGAGCAGTACTTC.

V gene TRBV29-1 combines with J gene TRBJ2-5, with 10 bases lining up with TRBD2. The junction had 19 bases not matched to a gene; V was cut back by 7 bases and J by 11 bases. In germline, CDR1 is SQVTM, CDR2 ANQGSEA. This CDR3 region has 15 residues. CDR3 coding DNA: TGCAGCGCCCGGGGGGCACTAGCGGGGATGGGGGAGCAGTACTTC. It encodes CSARGALAGMGEQYF. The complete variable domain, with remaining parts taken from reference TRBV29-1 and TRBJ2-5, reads SAVISQKPSRDICQRGTSLTIQCQVDSQVTMMFWYRQQPGQSLTLIATANQGSEATYESGFVIDKFPISRPNLTFSTLTVSNMSPEDSSIYLCSARGALAGMGEQYFGPGTRLLVL.

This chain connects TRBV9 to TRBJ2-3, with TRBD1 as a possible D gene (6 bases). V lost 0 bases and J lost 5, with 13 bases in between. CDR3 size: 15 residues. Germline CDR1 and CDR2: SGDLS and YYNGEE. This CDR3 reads CASSVVGGRGDTQYF. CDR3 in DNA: TGTGCCAGCAGCGTAGTAGGGGGTCGGGGAGATACGCAGTATTTT.

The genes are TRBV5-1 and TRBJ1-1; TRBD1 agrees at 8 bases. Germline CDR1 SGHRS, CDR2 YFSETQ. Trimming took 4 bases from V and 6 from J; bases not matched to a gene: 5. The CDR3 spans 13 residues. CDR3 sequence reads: CASSKGQEAEAFF. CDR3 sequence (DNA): TGCGCCAGCAGCAAGGGACAGGAAGCTGAAGCTTTCTTT.

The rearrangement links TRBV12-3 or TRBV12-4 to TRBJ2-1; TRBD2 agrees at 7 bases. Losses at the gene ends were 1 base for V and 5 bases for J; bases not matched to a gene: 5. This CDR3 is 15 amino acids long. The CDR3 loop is CASSLEVGGDNEQFF. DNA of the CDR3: TGTGCCAGCAGTTTAGAGGTGGGAGGGGACAATGAGCAGTTCTTC.

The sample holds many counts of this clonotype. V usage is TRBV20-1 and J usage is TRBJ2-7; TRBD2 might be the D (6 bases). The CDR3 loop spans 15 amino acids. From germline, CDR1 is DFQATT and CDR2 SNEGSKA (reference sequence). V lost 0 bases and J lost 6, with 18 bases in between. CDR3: CSAREIRGSSFEQYF. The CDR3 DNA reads TGCAGTGCTAGAGAGATTCGGGGGAGCAGCTTCGAGCAGTACTTC.

For the CDR3, the DNA is TGCAGTGCTAGAGATCGGGGCGTCGCAGGGACCGGGGAGCTGTTTTTT. Translation gives CSARDRGVAGTGELFF. The V and J genes are TRBV20-1 and TRBJ2-2, with D possibly being TRBD1 or TRBD2 (5 bases each). CDR1 DFQATT and CDR2 SNEGSKA come from the germline V gene (reference sequence). The CDR3 is 16 residues long. V was trimmed by 0 bases and J by 5 bases, leaving 16 bases between them.

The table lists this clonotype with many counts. The CDR3 reads CASSVDRNTEAFF. The CDR3, as DNA: TGTGCCAGCAGCGTAGATAGGAACACTGAAGCTTTCTTT. This chain links TRBV7-2 with TRBJ1-1, with D uncertain. The ends were cut back, 5 bases at V and 1 base at J, with 8 bases in the middle. The CDR3 totals 13 residues. Germline V gene sequence: CDR1 SGHTA, CDR2 FQGNSA.

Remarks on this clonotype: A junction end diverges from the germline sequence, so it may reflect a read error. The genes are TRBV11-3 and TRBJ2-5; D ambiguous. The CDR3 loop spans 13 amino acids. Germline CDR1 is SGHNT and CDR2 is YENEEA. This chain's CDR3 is CASSLGLKEAQYF. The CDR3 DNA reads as TGTGCCAGCAGCTTGGGGTTGAAAGAGGCCCAGTACTTC.

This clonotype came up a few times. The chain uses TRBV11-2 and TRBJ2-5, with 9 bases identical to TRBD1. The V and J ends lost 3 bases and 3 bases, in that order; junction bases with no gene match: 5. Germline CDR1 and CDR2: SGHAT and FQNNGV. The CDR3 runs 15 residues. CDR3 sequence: CASSFSTGGEETQYF. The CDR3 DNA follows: TGTGCCAGCAGCTTCTCTACAGGGGGCGAAGAGACCCAGTACTTC.

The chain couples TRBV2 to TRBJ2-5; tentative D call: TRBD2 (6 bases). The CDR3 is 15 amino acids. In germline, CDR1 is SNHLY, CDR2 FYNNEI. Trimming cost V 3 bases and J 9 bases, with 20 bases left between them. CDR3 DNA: TGTGCCAGCAGTGATTCCCAACAGTCCTCGGGGGCCCAGTACTTC. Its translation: CASSDSQQSSGAQYF.